This is a list of T cell receptor beta chains from one sample in a study of shared clonotypes between healthy human individuals. Method: immunoSEQ multiplex PCR; TCRdb's copy keeps in-frame clones and lacks some. The data show about 1 million clones, with approximately 70% seen just once and approximately 1.5% held by the top ten. Sequencing was carried out using memory CD4+ T cells sorted from blood. These receptors were collected from a man between 18 and 29 years old in good health. CDR3s include the opening cysteine and the closing phenylalanine or tryptophan. The D gene is left open where the match is weak.

D	V	J	CDR3
-	TRBV5-4	TRBJ2-3	CASSLDRLTDTQYF
TRBD1	TRBV7-9	TRBJ1-1	CASSSWTGGNTEAFF
TRBD2	TRBV2	TRBJ2-2	CASRAGTSGLTGELFF
-	TRBV5-1	TRBJ2-1	CASSRGNEQFF
TRBD1	TRBV6-6	TRBJ1-4	CASIAGTVNEKLFF
-	TRBV19	TRBJ2-1	CASSVLWGHEQFF
-	TRBV6-6	TRBJ1-2	CASRRGGTNYGYTF
-	TRBV30	TRBJ2-7	CAWSRGRGYEQYF
-	TRBV7-2	TRBJ2-5	CASSFDRRGRGETQYF
-	TRBV18	TRBJ2-2	CASSPGHSNTGELFF
-	TRBV18	TRBJ2-5	CASSPSQLETQYF
TRBD1	TRBV19	TRBJ2-2	CASMTGNIGELFF
TRBD1	TRBV2	TRBJ2-5	CASISGGYRTQYF
TRBD2	TRBV5-5	TRBJ2-2	CASGLGGSGELFF
TRBD2	TRBV18	TRBJ2-2	CASSPTGTSRLNTGELFF
-	TRBV11-2	TRBJ1-2	CASSLTSVRRGSYGYTF
-	TRBV6-1	TRBJ1-5	CASRLDSNQPQHF
TRBD2	TRBV27	TRBJ2-1	CASSLRTSGRDNEQFF
-	TRBV4-2	TRBJ2-7	CASSQVGQGNHEQYF
-	TRBV5-6	-	CASSLWGPYEQYF
-	TRBV9	TRBJ2-3	CASSVDPGPSDTQYF
TRBD1	TRBV10-3	TRBJ1-2	CAISGGRDSEYGYTF
-	TRBV20-1	TRBJ1-2	CSASSAGGYTF
TRBD2	TRBV7-2	TRBJ2-7	CASRASGLYEQYF
-	TRBV19	TRBJ2-5	CASKGTIGETQYF
-	TRBV5-4	TRBJ2-3	CASSFTFTDTQYF
TRBD1	TRBV10-3	TRBJ1-1	CAISGQGDTEAFF
TRBD1	TRBV15	TRBJ2-4	CATSGRTGQGQRNIQYF
-	TRBV15	TRBJ1-1	CATSSRTVGAEAFF
TRBD1	TRBV5-4	TRBJ1-2	CASSLELQGASGYTF
-	TRBV4-3	TRBJ1-2	CASSPRAGYNYGYTF
-	TRBV6-5	TRBJ2-7	CASSRGLSYEQYF
-	TRBV2	TRBJ2-3	CASRVNEAPADTQYF
-	TRBV11-3	TRBJ2-1	CASSLDVTSEQFF
TRBD1	TRBV2	TRBJ1-4	CASRRAATGIEEKLFF
-	TRBV5-1	TRBJ2-3	CASSSANTDTQYF
TRBD1	TRBV7-2	TRBJ2-7	CASSFRTGGETEQYF
TRBD2	TRBV27	TRBJ2-1	CASSPSLKGGRAYNEQFF
TRBD1	TRBV5-1	TRBJ2-3	CASSLQGSTDTQYF
TRBD1	TRBV5-1	TRBJ1-2	CASSGQGMDGYTF
TRBD1	TRBV5-1	TRBJ2-5	CASSSAGTGVETQYF
-	TRBV28	TRBJ1-1	CASSNGRNEAFF
-	TRBV7-3	TRBJ2-3	CASSPGAGSPPDTQYF
-	TRBV9	TRBJ2-2	CASSVGSRGTGELFF
TRBD1	TRBV7-2	TRBJ1-6	CASSPGPGTGNSPLHF
TRBD1	TRBV29-1	TRBJ1-2	CSAGQGRDYGYTF
-	TRBV4-1	TRBJ2-4	CASSQFDGTLAKNIQYF
TRBD2	TRBV6-5	TRBJ2-3	CASSPPGLVTDTQYF
-	TRBV4-3	TRBJ1-5	CASSQDAGNQPQHF
-	TRBV5-6	TRBJ2-5	CASSLLGTQYF
-	TRBV10-3	TRBJ1-2	CAISLDGNYGYTF
-	TRBV9	TRBJ1-6	CASSLRWGPLHF
-	TRBV30	TRBJ1-5	CAWGITGLSNQPQHF